The 15 T cell receptor beta chains presented below share a single source sample, sequenced in a study of CD8 T cells in ankylosing spondylitis. TCRdb used MiXCR to reprocess the 5' RACE reads, holding one entry per CDR3 protein. Counted here are fewer than 650,000 distinct CDR3 sequences, over 9.5% occurring once; the ten biggest clones make up around 6.8%. Study conclusions and caveats: Characteristic, it appeared, of ankylosing spondylitis blood was a TCR beta motif of fewer than 10 highly homologous variants.

Their antigens are not known. Sequenced input: blood, either unsorted or a sorted T cell fraction (not recorded which). The source is a male donor with ankylosing spondylitis.

This clonotype came up many times. The chain is built from TRBV12-3 or TRBV12-4 and TRBJ1-4; D remains ambiguous. Trimming removed 6 bases from V and 7 bases from J, with 3 bases in between. There are 10 residues in the CDR3. The CDR3 sequence is CASRGEKLFF. The CDR3 bases are TGTGCCAGCAGGGGTGAAAAACTGTTTTTT.

There are a few counts of this clonotype. The gene calls are TRBV20-1 and TRBJ2-7, with 9 nucleotides matching TRBD2. There are 14 residues in the CDR3. Per germline, CDR1 DFQATT and CDR2 SNEGSKA (reference sequence). With 6 bases clipped from V and 4 bases from J, the junction kept 10 bases outside the gene matches. The CDR3 DNA is TGCAGTGCCCTCCCGGTAGCGGGAGTATACGAGCAGTACTTC. It encodes CSALPVAGVYEQYF.

The rearrangement uses TRBV24-1 and TRBJ2-3; 7 bases are a match to TRBD2. This CDR3 is built from 16 residues. The trim removed 8 bases at V and 0 bases at J, leaving 10 bases unmatched. Germline V gene sequence: CDR1 KGHDR, CDR2 SFDVKD. The CDR3 nucleotides are TGTGCCACCAATGGCGGGAGAGGAGGAAGCACAGATACGCAGTATTTT. Amino acid sequence: CATNGGRGGSTDTQYF.

The genes are TRBV28 and TRBJ2-1; the D gene is possibly TRBD1 (5 bases). Germline V CDR1 and CDR2: MDHEN, SYDVKM. Trimming removed 5 bases at V and 3 bases at J, with 11 bases between. The CDR3 has 14 amino acids. The CDR3: CASSPRVGYNEQFF. DNA for the CDR3: TGTGCCAGCAGTCCCAGGGTCGGCTACAATGAGCAGTTCTTC.

Comment on this clonotype: This may stem from a read error, because a much larger clone lies one nucleotide away. This chain connects TRBV5-1 to TRBJ1-6; TRBD1 agrees at 7 bases. This CDR3 comprises 14 residues. CDR1 SGHRS and CDR2 YFSETQ come from the germline V gene. The CDR3 protein is CPSSRGTANSPLHF. CDR3 nucleotides: TGCCCCAGCAGCAGGGGGACAGCCAATTCACCCCTCCACTTT. The whole variable domain, filled in from reference TRBV5-1 and TRBJ1-6, reads KAGVTQTPRYLIKTRGQQVTLSCSPISGHRSVSWYQQTPGQGLQFLFEYFSETQRNKGNFPGRFSGRQFSNSRSEMNVSTLELGDSALYLCPSSRGTANSPLHFGNGTRLTVT.

In this sample, this clonotype turned up a few times. The chain carries TRBV20-1 and TRBJ2-2; TRBD1 matches 7 bases. There are 12 residues in the CDR3. Germline V gives CDR1 DFQATT, CDR2 SNEGSKA (reference sequence). Losses at the gene ends were 4 bases for V and 6 bases for J; bases not matched to a gene: 2. DNA for the CDR3: TGCAGTGCTACTACAGGGGCCGGGGAGCTGTTTTTT. It codes for CSATTGAGELFF.

Turning to this clonotype: A junction end diverges from the germline sequence, so it may reflect a read error. This sequence joins TRBV20-1 and TRBJ2-3; D is ambiguous. CDR1 DFQATT and CDR2 SNEGSKA come from the germline V gene (reference sequence). There are 9 residues in the CDR3. This CDR3 is CSARDAPFF. The CDR3 coding sequence is TGCAGTGCTAGAGATGCTCCCTTTTTT.

This clonotype appeared a few times. The chain joins TRBV18 to TRBJ2-1, with 8 bases fitting TRBD1. Germline CDR1 is KGHSH and CDR2 is LQKENI. After removal of 5 bases from V and 5 bases from J, the junction contained 8 bases not matched to a gene. The CDR3 runs 15 residues. In DNA, the CDR3 is TGTGCCAGCTCAACCGGACAGGGAGCAGACAATGAGCAGTTCTTC. Translating it yields CASSTGQGADNEQFF.

The CDR3, as DNA: TGTGCCAGCAGCTTAGCCGGGGGACAAGGAGTTTACGAGCAGTACTTC. Translation gives CASSLAGGQGVYEQYF. This sequence joins TRBV7-9 and TRBJ2-7, with D perhaps given as TRBD1 or TRBD2 (6 bases each). This CDR3 is 16 amino acids long. Germline V lookup: CDR1 SEHNR, CDR2 FQNEAQ (reference sequence). V lost 0 bases, J lost 4 bases, and 16 bases lay in between.

This clonotype was detected ten times or more. The rearrangement uses TRBV5-1 and TRBJ2-1, with 9 bases aligning to TRBD2. The trim removed 4 bases at V and 0 bases at J, leaving 5 bases unmatched. This CDR3 spans 16 amino acids. Germline V gives CDR1 SGHRS, CDR2 YFSETQ. The CDR3 nucleotides are TGCGCCAGCAGCACTAGCGGGCGGAGCTCCTACAATGAGCAGTTCTTC. Protein: CASSTSGRSSYNEQFF. Full variable domain (outside the CDR3, taken from reference TRBV5-1 and TRBJ2-1): KAGVTQTPRYLIKTRGQQVTLSCSPISGHRSVSWYQQTPGQGLQFLFEYFSETQRNKGNFPGRFSGRQFSNSRSEMNVSTLELGDSALYLCASSTSGRSSYNEQFFGPGTRLTVL.

The chain carries TRBV20-1 and TRBJ2-2, with TRBD2 matching 8 bases. V lost 2 bases to trimming and J lost 5 bases; unmatched junction nucleotides: 10. CDR1 and CDR2 (germline): DFQATT, SNEGSKA (reference sequence). CDR3 size: 16 residues. The CDR3 bases are TGCAGTGCTAGACCCATGGCGGGGGGCCCAACCGGGGAGCTGTTTTTT. This codes for CSARPMAGGPTGELFF.

Written as DNA, the CDR3 is TGTGCCAGCAGCTTCGGTCAGGGGGCGGCCACTGAAGCTTTCTTT. This encodes CASSFGQGAATEAFF. The V and J genes are TRBV7-9 and TRBJ1-1, with TRBD1 matching 8 bases. This CDR3 is 15 amino acids long. Germline values: CDR1 SEHNR, CDR2 FQNEAQ (reference sequence). The trim removed 3 bases at V and 4 bases at J, leaving 7 bases unmatched. Supplemented by reference TRBV7-9 and TRBJ1-1, the full variable domain reads DTGVSQNPRHKITKRGQNVTFRCDPISEHNRLYWYRQTLGQGPEFLTYFQNEAQLEKSRLLSDRFSAERPKGSFSTLEIQRTEQGDSAMYLCASSFGQGAATEAFFGQGTRLTVV.

V usage is TRBV6-4 and J usage is TRBJ2-1; D is unclear. Per germline, CDR1 MRHNA and CDR2 SNTAGT. Deletions cut 0 bases from V and 9 bases from J, with 9 bases between. This CDR3 region has 13 residues. In nucleotides, the CDR3 is TGTGCCAGCAGTGACTCGGGCCCCGGTGAGCAGTTCTTC. This translates into CASSDSGPGEQFF.

This clonotype has ten or more counts. The V call is TRBV2, the J call TRBJ2-1, with TRBD1 as a possible D gene (6 bases). Germline V lookup: CDR1 SNHLY, CDR2 FYNNEI. Between the trimmed V and J ends, which lost 7 bases and 9 bases, there was a span of 25 bases. This CDR3 region has 16 residues. The CDR3 nucleotides read TGTGCCAGCACGGCTGGGACATCCCGACCCCCGGGTGAGCAGTTCTTC. Residues: CASTAGTSRPPGEQFF.

This clonotype was recorded a few times. The chain is built from TRBV20-1 and TRBJ2-7; tentative D call: TRBD2 (6 bases). The CDR3 extends over 13 amino acids. The germline V gene encodes CDR1 DFQATT and CDR2 SNEGSKA (reference sequence). Trimming took off 3 bases at V and 1 base at J, with 10 bases between the two ends. CDR3 nucleotides: TGCAGTGCTAGTCGGGAGTGGTCCTACGAGCAGTACTTC. Its protein product is CSASREWSYEQYF.